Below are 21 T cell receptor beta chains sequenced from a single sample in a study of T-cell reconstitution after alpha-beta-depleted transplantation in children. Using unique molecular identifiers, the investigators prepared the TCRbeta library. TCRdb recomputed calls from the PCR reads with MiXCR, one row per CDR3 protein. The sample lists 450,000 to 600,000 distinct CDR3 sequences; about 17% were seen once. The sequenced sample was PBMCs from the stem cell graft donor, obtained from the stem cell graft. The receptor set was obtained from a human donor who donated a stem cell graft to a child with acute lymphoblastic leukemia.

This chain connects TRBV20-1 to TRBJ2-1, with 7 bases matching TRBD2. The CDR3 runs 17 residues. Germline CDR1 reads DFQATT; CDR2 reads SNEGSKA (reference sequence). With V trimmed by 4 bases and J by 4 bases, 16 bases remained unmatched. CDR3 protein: CSANGISVPSGYNEQFF. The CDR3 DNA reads TGCAGTGCTAATGGTATTTCGGTGCCTAGCGGTTACAATGAGCAGTTCTTC.

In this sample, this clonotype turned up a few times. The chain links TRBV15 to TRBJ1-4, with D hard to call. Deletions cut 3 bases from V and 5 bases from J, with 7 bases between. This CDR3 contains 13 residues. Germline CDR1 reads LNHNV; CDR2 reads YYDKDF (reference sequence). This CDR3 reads CATSRVRNEKLFF. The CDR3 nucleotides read TGTGCCACCAGCAGGGTTAGGAATGAAAAACTGTTTTTT.

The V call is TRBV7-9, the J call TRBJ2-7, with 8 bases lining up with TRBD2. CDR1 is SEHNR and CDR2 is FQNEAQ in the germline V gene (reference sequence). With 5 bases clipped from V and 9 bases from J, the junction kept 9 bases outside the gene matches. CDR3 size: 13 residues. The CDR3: CASSPGTSSGQYF. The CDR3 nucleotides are TGTGCCAGCAGCCCAGGGACTAGTAGTGGGCAGTACTTC.

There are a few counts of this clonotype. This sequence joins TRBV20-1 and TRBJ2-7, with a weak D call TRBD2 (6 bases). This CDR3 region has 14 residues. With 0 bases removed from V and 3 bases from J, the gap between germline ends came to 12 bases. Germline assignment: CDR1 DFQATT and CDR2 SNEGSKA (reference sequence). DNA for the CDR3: TGCAGTGCTAGAGAAGGCGGGAACGACTACGAGCAGTACTTC. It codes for CSAREGGNDYEQYF.

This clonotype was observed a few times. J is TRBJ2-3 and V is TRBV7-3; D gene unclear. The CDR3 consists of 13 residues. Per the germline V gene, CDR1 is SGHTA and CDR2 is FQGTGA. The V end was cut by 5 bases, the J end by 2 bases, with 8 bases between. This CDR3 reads CASSLQSTDTQYF. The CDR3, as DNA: TGTGCCAGCAGCCTACAGTCCACAGATACGCAGTATTTT. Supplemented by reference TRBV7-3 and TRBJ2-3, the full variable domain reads GAGVSQTPSNKVTEKGKYVELRCDPISGHTALYWYRQSLGQGPEFLIYFQGTGAADDSGLPNDRFFAVRPEGSVSTLKIQRTERGDSAVYLCASSLQSTDTQYFGPGTRLTVL.

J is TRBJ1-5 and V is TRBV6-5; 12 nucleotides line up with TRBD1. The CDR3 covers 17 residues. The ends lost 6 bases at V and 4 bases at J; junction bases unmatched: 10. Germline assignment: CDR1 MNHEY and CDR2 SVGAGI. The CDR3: CASSRTGQGAGNQPQHF. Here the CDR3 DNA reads TGTGCCAGCAGCCGTACGGGACAGGGGGCAGGGAATCAGCCCCAGCATTTT.

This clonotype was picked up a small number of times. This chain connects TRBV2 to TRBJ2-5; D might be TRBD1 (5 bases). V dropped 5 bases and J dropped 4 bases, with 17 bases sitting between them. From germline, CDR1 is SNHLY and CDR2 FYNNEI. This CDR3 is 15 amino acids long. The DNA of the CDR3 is TGTGCCAGCAGTACCCAAGACTGGGGCGGAGAGACCCAGTACTTC. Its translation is CASSTQDWGGETQYF.

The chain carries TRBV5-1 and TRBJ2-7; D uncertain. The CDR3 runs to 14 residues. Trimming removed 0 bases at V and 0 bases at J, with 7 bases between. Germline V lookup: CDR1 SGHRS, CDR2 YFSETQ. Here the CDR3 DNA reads TGCGCCAGCAGCTTGGACACTATCTCCTACGAGCAGTACTTC. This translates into CASSLDTISYEQYF.

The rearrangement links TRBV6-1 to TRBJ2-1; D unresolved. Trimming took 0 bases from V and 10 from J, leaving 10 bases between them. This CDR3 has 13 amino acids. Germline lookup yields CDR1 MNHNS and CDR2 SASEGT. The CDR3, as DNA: TGTGCCAGCAGTGAAGCCGCCGAGAGGGAGCAGTTCTTC. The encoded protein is CASSEAAEREQFF.

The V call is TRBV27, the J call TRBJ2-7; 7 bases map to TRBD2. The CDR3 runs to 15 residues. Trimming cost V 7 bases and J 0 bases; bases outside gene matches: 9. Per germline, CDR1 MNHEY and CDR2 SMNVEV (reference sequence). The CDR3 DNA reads TGTGCCAGCACCCCAAAGGGAGGGTTCTCCTACGAGCAGTACTTC. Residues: CASTPKGGFSYEQYF.

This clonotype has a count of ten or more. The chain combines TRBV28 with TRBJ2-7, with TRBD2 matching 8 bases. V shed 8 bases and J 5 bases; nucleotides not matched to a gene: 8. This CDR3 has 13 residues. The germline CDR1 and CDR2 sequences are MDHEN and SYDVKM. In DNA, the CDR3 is TGTGCCAGCCTTCCGGGAGGGGTCCACGAGCAGTACTTC. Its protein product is CASLPGGVHEQYF.

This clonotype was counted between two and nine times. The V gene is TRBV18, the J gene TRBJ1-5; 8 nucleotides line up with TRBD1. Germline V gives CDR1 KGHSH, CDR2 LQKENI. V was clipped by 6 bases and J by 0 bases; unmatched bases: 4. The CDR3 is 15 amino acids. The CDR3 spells CASSRGQDSNQPQHF. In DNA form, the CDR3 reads TGTGCCAGCTCCCGGGGACAGGATAGCAATCAGCCCCAGCATTTT.

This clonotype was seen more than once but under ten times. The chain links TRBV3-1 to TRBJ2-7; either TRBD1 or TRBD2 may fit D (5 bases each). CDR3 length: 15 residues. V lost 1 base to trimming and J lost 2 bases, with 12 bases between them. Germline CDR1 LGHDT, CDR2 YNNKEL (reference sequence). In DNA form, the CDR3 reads TGTGCCAGCAGCCAAGGTCCCGGGACCACCTACGAGCAGTACTTC. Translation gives CASSQGPGTTYEQYF.

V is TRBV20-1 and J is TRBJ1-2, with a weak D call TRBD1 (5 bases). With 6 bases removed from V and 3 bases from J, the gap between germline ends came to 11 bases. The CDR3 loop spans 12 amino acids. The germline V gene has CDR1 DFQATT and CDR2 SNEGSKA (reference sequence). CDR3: CSAGAGHYGYTF. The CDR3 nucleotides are TGCAGTGCAGGAGCGGGACACTATGGCTACACCTTC.

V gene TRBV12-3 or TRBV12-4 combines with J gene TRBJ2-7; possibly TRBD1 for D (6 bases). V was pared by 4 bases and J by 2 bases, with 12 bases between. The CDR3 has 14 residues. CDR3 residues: CASSYRALTYEQYF. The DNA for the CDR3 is TGTGCCAGCAGTTACAGGGCTTTAACCTACGAGCAGTACTTC.

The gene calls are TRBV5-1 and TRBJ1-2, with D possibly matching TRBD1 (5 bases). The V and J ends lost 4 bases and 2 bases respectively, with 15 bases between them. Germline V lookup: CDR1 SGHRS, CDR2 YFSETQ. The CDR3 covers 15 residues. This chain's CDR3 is CASSGGALGNYGYTF. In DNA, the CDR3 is TGCGCCAGCAGCGGTGGGGCCTTAGGCAACTATGGCTACACCTTC.

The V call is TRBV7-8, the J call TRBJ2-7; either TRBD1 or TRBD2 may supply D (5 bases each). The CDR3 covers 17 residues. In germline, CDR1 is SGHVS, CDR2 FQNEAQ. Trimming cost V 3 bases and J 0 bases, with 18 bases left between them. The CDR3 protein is CASSLMGPWGNSYEQYF. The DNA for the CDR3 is TGTGCCAGCAGCTTGATGGGACCTTGGGGGAACTCCTACGAGCAGTACTTC.

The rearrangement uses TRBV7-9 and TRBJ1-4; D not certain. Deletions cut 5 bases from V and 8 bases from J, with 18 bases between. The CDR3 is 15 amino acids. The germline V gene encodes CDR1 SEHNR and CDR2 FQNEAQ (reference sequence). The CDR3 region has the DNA TGTGCCAGCAGCCCAACTGGAGGGCGATGGGAAAAACTGTTTTTT. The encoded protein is CASSPTGGRWEKLFF.

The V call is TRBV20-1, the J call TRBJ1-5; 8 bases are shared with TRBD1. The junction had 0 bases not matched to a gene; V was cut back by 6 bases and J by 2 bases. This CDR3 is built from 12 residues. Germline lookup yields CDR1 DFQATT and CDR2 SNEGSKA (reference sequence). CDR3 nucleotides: TGCAGTGCGACAGGGGGCAATCAGCCCCAGCATTTT. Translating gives CSATGGNQPQHF.

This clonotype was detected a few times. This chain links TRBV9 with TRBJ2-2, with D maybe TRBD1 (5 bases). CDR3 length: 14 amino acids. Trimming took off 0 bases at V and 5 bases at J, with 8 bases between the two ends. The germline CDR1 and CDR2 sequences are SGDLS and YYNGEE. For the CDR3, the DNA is TGTGCCAGCAGCGTAGAGGGGTTAACCGGGGAGCTGTTTTTT. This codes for CASSVEGLTGELFF.

The CDR3 here is CASSVEGQPDYGYTF. In nucleotides, the CDR3 is TGTGCCAGCAGCGTAGAGGGGCAACCCGACTATGGCTACACCTTC. This sequence joins TRBV9 and TRBJ1-2; TRBD1 might be the D (5 bases). The CDR3 totals 15 residues. Germline assignment: CDR1 SGDLS and CDR2 YYNGEE. V gave up 0 bases and J gave up 3 bases, with 12 bases separating them.